The clone carrying this T cell receptor beta chain was counted at least ten times. What it binds is not known. Documented time point: newly diagnosed GD, antithyroid drugs for less than 3 months. There was RNA extracted from PBMCs, and the TCR library was made from it. This sample was included in a study of regulatory T cells in long-lasting Graves disease. Arm-PCR of CDR3 regions and iRepertoire HTBI primers were the basis on which TCR beta libraries were built. TCRdb reprocessed the multiplex PCR reads with MiXCR, giving one entry per CDR3 protein. The sample yields some 340,000 distinct CDR3 sequences, approximately 10% seen once. Study-level points and caveats: Lower TCR diversity was seen in persistent Graves' patients than in newly diagnosed ones.

V lost 7 bases to trimming and J lost 6 bases; unmatched junction nucleotides: 10. The CDR3 contains 14 residues. Looked up from germline, CDR1 is DFQATT and CDR2 is SNEGSKA (reference sequence). These data also featured in a second study, about T cells in Graves' hyperthyroidism and ophthalmopathy. As that study records: The authors' 13 V-J model separated ophthalmopathy from stable hyperthyroidism.

The sequencing here drew on peripheral blood mononuclear cells (PBMCs), taken at new diagnosis, from a patient treated with antithyroid drugs. This clonotype was obtained from a woman under 30 with Graves disease. V and J are TRBV20-1 and TRBJ2-1; 9 bases are shared with TRBD2. CDR3 protein: CSVALSGRSNEQFF. In DNA form, the CDR3 reads TGCAGTGTCGCGCTTAGCGGGAGAAGCAATGAGCAGTTCTTC.